This T cell receptor beta chain is from a study of blood T cell repertoires in COVID-19. Background on the study: Researchers got acute and convalescent COVID-19 samples from the United States, Italy and Spain.

Using immunoSEQ multiplex PCR, the repertoire was profiled, and TCRdb retains in-frame clones only, with some absent. This sample has some 270,000 clones, with about 89% found just once. Germline V gene data show CDR1 as SGHDN and CDR2 as FVKESK. The V gene lost 0 bases and the J gene lost 10 bases, with 13 bases spanning the gap. CDR3 size: 15 residues. Sequenced input: peripheral blood. This clonotype was obtained from a woman aged 60-75 years who had recovered from COVID-19. This chain uses TRBV14 with TRBJ1-6; D unclear. The CDR3 reads CASSQDLIRGSPLHF. DNA of the CDR3: TGTGCCAGCAGCCAAGATCTTATCCGGGGATCACCCCTCCACTTT.